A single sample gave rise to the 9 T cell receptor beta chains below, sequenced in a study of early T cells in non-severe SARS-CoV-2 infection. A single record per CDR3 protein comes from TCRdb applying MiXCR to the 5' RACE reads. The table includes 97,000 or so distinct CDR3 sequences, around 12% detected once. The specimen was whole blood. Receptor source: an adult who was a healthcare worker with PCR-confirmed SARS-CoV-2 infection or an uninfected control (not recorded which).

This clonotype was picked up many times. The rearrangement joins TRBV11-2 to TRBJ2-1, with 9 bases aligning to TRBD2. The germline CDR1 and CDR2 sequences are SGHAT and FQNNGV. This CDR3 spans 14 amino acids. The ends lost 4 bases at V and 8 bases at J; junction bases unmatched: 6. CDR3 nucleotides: TGTGCCAGCAGCTCTAGCGGGACGATCGATGAGCAGTTCTTC. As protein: CASSSSGTIDEQFF.

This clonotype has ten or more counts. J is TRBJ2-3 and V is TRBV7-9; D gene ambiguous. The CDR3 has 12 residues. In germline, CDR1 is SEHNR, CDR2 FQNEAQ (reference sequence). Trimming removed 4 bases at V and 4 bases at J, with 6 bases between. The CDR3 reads CASSSLADTQYF. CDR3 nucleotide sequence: TGTGCCAGCAGCTCATTGGCAGATACGCAGTATTTT.

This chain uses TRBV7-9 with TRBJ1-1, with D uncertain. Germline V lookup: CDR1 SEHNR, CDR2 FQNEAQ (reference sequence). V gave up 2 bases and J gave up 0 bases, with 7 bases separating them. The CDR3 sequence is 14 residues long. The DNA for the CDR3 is TGTGCCAGCAGCTTAAAGCAAATGAACACTGAAGCTTTCTTT. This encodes CASSLKQMNTEAFF.

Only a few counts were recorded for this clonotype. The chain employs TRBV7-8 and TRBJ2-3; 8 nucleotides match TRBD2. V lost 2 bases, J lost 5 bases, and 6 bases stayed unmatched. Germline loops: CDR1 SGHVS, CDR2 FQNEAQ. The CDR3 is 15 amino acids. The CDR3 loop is CASSLSSGWQDTQYF. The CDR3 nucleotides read TGTGCCAGCAGCTTATCTAGCGGGTGGCAAGATACGCAGTATTTT.

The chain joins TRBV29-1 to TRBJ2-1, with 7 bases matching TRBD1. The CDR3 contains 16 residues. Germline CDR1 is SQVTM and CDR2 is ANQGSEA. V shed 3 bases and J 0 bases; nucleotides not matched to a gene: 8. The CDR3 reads CSVEGTEFSSYNEQFF. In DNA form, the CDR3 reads TGCAGCGTTGAGGGGACAGAGTTCAGCTCCTACAATGAGCAGTTCTTC.

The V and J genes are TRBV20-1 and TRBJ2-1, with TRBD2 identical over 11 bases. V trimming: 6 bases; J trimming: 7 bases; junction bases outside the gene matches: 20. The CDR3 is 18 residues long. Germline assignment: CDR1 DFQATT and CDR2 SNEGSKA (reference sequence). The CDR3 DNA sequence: TGCAGTGCCCTTGCGACTAGCGGGGAAATGGTAATGGTTAATGAGCAGTTCTTC. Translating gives CSALATSGEMVMVNEQFF.

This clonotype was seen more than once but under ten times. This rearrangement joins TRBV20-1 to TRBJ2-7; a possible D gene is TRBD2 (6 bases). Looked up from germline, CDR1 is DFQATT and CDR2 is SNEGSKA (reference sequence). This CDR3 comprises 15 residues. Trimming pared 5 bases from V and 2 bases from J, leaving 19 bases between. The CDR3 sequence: CSALGRSQTTYEQYF. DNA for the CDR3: TGCAGTGCTCTGGGGAGGAGCCAGACCACCTACGAGCAGTACTTC.

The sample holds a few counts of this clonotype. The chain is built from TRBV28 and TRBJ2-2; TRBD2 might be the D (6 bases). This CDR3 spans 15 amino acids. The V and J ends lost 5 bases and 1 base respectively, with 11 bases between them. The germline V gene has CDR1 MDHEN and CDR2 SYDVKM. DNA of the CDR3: TGTGCCAGCAGTCCCGGAGGGGAGAACACCGGGGAGCTGTTTTTT. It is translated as CASSPGGENTGELFF.

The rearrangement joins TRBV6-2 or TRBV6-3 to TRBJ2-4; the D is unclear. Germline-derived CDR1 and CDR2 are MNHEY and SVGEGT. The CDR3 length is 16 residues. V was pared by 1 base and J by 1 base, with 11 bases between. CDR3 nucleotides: TGTGCCAGCAGTTACTTAGGTAAAACGGCCAAAAACATTCAGTACTTC. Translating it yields CASSYLGKTAKNIQYF.